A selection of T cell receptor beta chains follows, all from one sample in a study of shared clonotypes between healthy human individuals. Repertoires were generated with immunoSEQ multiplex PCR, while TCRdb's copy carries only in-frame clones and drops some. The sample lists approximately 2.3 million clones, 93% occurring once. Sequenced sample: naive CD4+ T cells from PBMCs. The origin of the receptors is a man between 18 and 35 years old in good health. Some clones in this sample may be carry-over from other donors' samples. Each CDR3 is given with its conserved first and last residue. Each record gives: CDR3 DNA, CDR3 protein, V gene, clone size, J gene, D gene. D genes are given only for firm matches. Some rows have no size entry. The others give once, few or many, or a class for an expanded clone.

CDR3nt: TGTGCCAGCAGCCAAGGGGTAGCGGGAGAGGGGGAGCTGTTTTTT
CDR3aa: CASSQGVAGEGELFF
v_gene: TRBV4-2
abundance: NA
j_gene: TRBJ2-2
d_gene: TRBD2

CDR3nt: TGTGCCAGCAGCTACCACAACAATGAGCAGTTCTTC
CDR3aa: CASSYHNNEQFF
v_gene: TRBV2
abundance: NA
j_gene: TRBJ2-1
d_gene: NA

CDR3nt: TGCGCCAGCAGCCGGTACAGGGCCCTGGAGACCCAGTACTTC
CDR3aa: CASSRYRALETQYF
v_gene: TRBV5-1
abundance: NA
j_gene: TRBJ2-5
d_gene: NA

CDR3nt: TGTGCCAGCCGTACGGGGGCGTACGAGCAGTACTTC
CDR3aa: CASRTGAYEQYF
v_gene: TRBV6-5
abundance: NA
j_gene: TRBJ2-7
d_gene: NA

CDR3nt: TGTGCCAGCAGTTGGGGGACAGTCTATGGCTACACCTTC
CDR3aa: CASSWGTVYGYTF
v_gene: TRBV28
abundance: NA
j_gene: TRBJ1-2
d_gene: TRBD1

CDR3nt: TGTGCCAGCAGTAGCCGGGGTAGAAACTACGAGCAGTACTTC
CDR3aa: CASSSRGRNYEQYF
v_gene: TRBV6-5
abundance: NA
j_gene: TRBJ2-7
d_gene: NA

CDR3nt: TGTGCCAGCAGTTGGACAGGGGGCGGCTACGAGCAGTACTTC
CDR3aa: CASSWTGGGYEQYF
v_gene: TRBV28
abundance: NA
j_gene: TRBJ2-7
d_gene: TRBD1

CDR3nt: TGTGCCAGCAGCTTAAATTCGGGCAGCGCCAATGAGCAGTTCTTC
CDR3aa: CASSLNSGSANEQFF
v_gene: TRBV11-2
abundance: NA
j_gene: TRBJ2-1
d_gene: NA

CDR3nt: TGTGCCAGCAGTGCTCAAGCGGGAGGCTACGAGCAGTACTTC
CDR3aa: CASSAQAGGYEQYF
v_gene: TRBV6-6
abundance: once
j_gene: TRBJ2-7
d_gene: TRBD2

CDR3nt: TGTGCCAGCAGTTCCCCAGGACAGGACCCAGATACGCAGTATTTT
CDR3aa: CASSSPGQDPDTQYF
v_gene: TRBV28
abundance: NA
j_gene: TRBJ2-3
d_gene: TRBD1

CDR3nt: TGTGCCAGCAGCTTGGTGGCGGGAGGGGAAGATACGCAGTATTTT
CDR3aa: CASSLVAGGEDTQYF
v_gene: TRBV5-4
abundance: NA
j_gene: TRBJ2-3
d_gene: TRBD2

CDR3nt: TGTGCCAGCAGTCCTATCTATGGGTTTGGACCCCAGCATTTT
CDR3aa: CASSPIYGFGPQHF
v_gene: TRBV28
abundance: NA
j_gene: TRBJ1-5
d_gene: NA

CDR3nt: TGTGCCAGCAGTTTAAGTTTCCGCCAGGGGGCCTACGAGCAGTACTTC
CDR3aa: CASSLSFRQGAYEQYF
v_gene: TRBV28
abundance: NA
j_gene: TRBJ2-7
d_gene: TRBD1

CDR3nt: TGTGCCAGCAGCAAGGTTCTCGGCGAGCAGTACTTC
CDR3aa: CASSKVLGEQYF
v_gene: TRBV5-4
abundance: NA
j_gene: TRBJ2-7
d_gene: NA

CDR3nt: TGTGCCAGCTCACCGGTGACTAGCGGGACTGAGACCCAGTACTTC
CDR3aa: CASSPVTSGTETQYF
v_gene: TRBV18
abundance: NA
j_gene: TRBJ2-5
d_gene: TRBD2

CDR3nt: TGTGCCAGCACCGGGAGCGCGGGCGAGCAGTACTTC
CDR3aa: CASTGSAGEQYF
v_gene: TRBV6-5
abundance: NA
j_gene: TRBJ2-7
d_gene: NA

CDR3nt: TGTGCCAGCTCACCACGAGGGGACAGGGGATTTGAGACCCAGTACTTC
CDR3aa: CASSPRGDRGFETQYF
v_gene: TRBV18
abundance: NA
j_gene: TRBJ2-5
d_gene: TRBD1

CDR3nt: TGTGCCAGCAGCAGGACAGGGGCTGAGACCGGGGAGCTGTTTTTT
CDR3aa: CASSRTGAETGELFF
v_gene: TRBV5-4
abundance: NA
j_gene: TRBJ2-2
d_gene: TRBD1

CDR3nt: TGTGCCAGCAGTTCGACTGGGACGGGCAACTATGGCTACACCTTC
CDR3aa: CASSSTGTGNYGYTF
v_gene: TRBV28
abundance: NA
j_gene: TRBJ1-2
d_gene: NA

CDR3nt: TGCGCCAGCAGCTTTTCTACGCAGGGGCAAGGCGACGAGCAGTACTTC
CDR3aa: CASSFSTQGQGDEQYF
v_gene: TRBV5-1
abundance: once
j_gene: TRBJ2-7
d_gene: NA

CDR3nt: TGTGCCAGCAGTGAACTGGTAGGGACCAACACTGAAGCTTTCTTT
CDR3aa: CASSELVGTNTEAFF
v_gene: TRBV2
abundance: NA
j_gene: TRBJ1-1
d_gene: NA

CDR3nt: TGTGCCAGCAGATTCGGGACATCGGCTGAAGCTTTCTTT
CDR3aa: CASRFGTSAEAFF
v_gene: TRBV7-8
abundance: NA
j_gene: TRBJ1-1
d_gene: NA

CDR3nt: TGTGCCAGCAGTTTTCCCCCTGGGGGGGGGAACCATAACTATGGCTACACCTTC
CDR3aa: CASSFPPGGGNHNYGYTF
v_gene: TRBV28
abundance: NA
j_gene: TRBJ1-2
d_gene: NA

CDR3nt: TGTGCTGTCCGACGGGATGGCTACACCTTC
CDR3aa: CAVRRDGYTF
v_gene: TRBV12-5
abundance: NA
j_gene: TRBJ1-2
d_gene: NA

CDR3nt: TGTGCCAGCAGTGAAACGCTGACTAAGGATGAGCAGTTCTTC
CDR3aa: CASSETLTKDEQFF
v_gene: TRBV6-1
abundance: NA
j_gene: TRBJ2-1
d_gene: NA

CDR3nt: TGTGCCAGCAGTTTAACTTCCTACGAGCAGTACTTC
CDR3aa: CASSLTSYEQYF
v_gene: TRBV28
abundance: NA
j_gene: TRBJ2-7
d_gene: NA

CDR3nt: TGTGCCACCAGCCGGACTAGCGGGAGTATTGGGGAGCAGTTCTTC
CDR3aa: CATSRTSGSIGEQFF
v_gene: TRBV15
abundance: NA
j_gene: TRBJ2-1
d_gene: TRBD2

CDR3nt: TGTGCCAGCAGCTCCGGGACAGGGGACGCGAACACTGAAGCTTTCTTT
CDR3aa: CASSSGTGDANTEAFF
v_gene: TRBV11-1
abundance: NA
j_gene: TRBJ1-1
d_gene: TRBD1

CDR3nt: TGTGCCAGCAGCTCGACTAGCGGCGGCGGTGAGCAGTTCTTC
CDR3aa: CASSSTSGGGEQFF
v_gene: TRBV7-3
abundance: NA
j_gene: TRBJ2-1
d_gene: TRBD2

CDR3nt: TGTGCCAGCAGCCTGGGAGGATGGACTGAAGCTTTCTTT
CDR3aa: CASSLGGWTEAFF
v_gene: TRBV7-9
abundance: NA
j_gene: TRBJ1-1
d_gene: NA

CDR3nt: TGCGCCAGCAGCCCGGGCCTTTTCCGGGCGTCCGAGCAGTACTTC
CDR3aa: CASSPGLFRASEQYF
v_gene: TRBV5-1
abundance: NA
j_gene: TRBJ2-7
d_gene: NA

CDR3nt: TGCAGCGTTTGCCTGGGCACCTACGAGCAGTACTTC
CDR3aa: CSVCLGTYEQYF
v_gene: TRBV29-1
abundance: NA
j_gene: TRBJ2-7
d_gene: NA

CDR3nt: TGCGCCAGCAGCTTGAACACGGTTGGGGCAGATACGCAGTATTTT
CDR3aa: CASSLNTVGADTQYF
v_gene: TRBV5-1
abundance: NA
j_gene: TRBJ2-3
d_gene: NA

CDR3nt: TGTGCCAGCAGTGAAGCAGGGCGGGAGTTCGGGACCCAGTACTTC
CDR3aa: CASSEAGREFGTQYF
v_gene: TRBV6-1
abundance: NA
j_gene: TRBJ2-5
d_gene: TRBD2

CDR3nt: TGTGCCAGCAGCCAAATCGGGGGTAGCGGGAATTTAAATGAGCAGTTCTTC
CDR3aa: CASSQIGGSGNLNEQFF
v_gene: TRBV4-2
abundance: NA
j_gene: TRBJ2-1
d_gene: TRBD2

CDR3nt: TGTGCCAGCAGCGAGACAGGCTCTTATAACTATGGCTACACCTTC
CDR3aa: CASSETGSYNYGYTF
v_gene: TRBV2
abundance: NA
j_gene: TRBJ1-2
d_gene: NA

CDR3nt: TGTGCCAGCAGTTTCGGGGGGGGAGAGACCCAGTACTTC
CDR3aa: CASSFGGGETQYF
v_gene: TRBV27
abundance: NA
j_gene: TRBJ2-5
d_gene: TRBD2

CDR3nt: TGTGCCAGCAATAACAGGGCGGACTATGGCTACACCTTC
CDR3aa: CASNNRADYGYTF
v_gene: TRBV5-4
abundance: NA
j_gene: TRBJ1-2
d_gene: NA

CDR3nt: TGCGCCAGCAGCTCGCAACCACAGGGTACGGGTGCCTACAATGAGCAGTTCTTC
CDR3aa: CASSSQPQGTGAYNEQFF
v_gene: TRBV5-1
abundance: NA
j_gene: TRBJ2-1
d_gene: NA

CDR3nt: TGTGCCAGCAGTTTATACGCCCGGAGCGGGCCCGGGGAGCTGTTTTTT
CDR3aa: CASSLYARSGPGELFF
v_gene: TRBV28
abundance: NA
j_gene: TRBJ2-2
d_gene: NA

CDR3nt: TGTGCCAGCAGCGCCGGGACTGCGCTCCGCCAAGAGACCCAGTACTTC
CDR3aa: CASSAGTALRQETQYF
v_gene: TRBV9
abundance: NA
j_gene: TRBJ2-5
d_gene: NA